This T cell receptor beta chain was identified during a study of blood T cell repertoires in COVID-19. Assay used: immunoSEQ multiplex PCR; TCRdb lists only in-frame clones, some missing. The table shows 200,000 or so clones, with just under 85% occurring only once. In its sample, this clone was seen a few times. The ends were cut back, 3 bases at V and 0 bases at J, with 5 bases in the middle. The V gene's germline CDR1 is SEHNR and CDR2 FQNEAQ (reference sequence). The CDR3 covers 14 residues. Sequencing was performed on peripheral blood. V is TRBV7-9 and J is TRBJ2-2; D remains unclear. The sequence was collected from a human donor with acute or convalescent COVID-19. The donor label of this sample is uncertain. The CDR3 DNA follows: TGTGCCAGCAGCTTTAATACGAACACCGGGGAGCTGTTTTTT. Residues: CASSFNTNTGELFF.